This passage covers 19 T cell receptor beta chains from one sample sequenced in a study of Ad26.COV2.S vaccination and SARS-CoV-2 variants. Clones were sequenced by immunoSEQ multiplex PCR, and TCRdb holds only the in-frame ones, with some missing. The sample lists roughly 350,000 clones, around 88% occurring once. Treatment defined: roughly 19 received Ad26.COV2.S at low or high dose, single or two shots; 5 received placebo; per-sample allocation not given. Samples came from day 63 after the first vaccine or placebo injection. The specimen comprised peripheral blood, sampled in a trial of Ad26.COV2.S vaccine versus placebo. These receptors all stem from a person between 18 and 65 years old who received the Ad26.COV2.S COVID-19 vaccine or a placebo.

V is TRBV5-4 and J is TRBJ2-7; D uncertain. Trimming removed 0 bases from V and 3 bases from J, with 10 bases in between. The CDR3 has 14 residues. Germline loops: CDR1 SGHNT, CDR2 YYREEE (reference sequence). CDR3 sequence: CASSLGGTYYEQYF. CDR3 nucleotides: TGTGCCAGCAGCTTGGGGGGTACCTACTACGAGCAGTACTTC.

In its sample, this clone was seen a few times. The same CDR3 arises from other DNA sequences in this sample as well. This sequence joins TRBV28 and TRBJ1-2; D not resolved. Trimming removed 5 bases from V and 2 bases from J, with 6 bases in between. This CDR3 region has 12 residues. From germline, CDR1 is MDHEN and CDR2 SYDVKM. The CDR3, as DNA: TGTGCCAGCAGTAACTCGAACTATGGCTACACCTTC. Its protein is CASSNSNYGYTF.

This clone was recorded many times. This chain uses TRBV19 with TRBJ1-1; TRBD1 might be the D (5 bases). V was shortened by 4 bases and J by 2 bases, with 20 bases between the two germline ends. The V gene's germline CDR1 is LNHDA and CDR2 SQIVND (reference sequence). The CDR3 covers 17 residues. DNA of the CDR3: TGTGCCAGTAGTAATCTCCGATCCACAGGCAGCAACACTGAAGCTTTCTTT. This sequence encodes CASSNLRSTGSNTEAFF.

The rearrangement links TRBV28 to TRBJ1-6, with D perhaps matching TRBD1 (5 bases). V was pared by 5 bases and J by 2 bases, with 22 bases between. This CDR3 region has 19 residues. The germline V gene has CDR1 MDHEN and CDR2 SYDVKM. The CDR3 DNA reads TGTGCCAGCAGTCCTGTAGGAGGACACTCAGGGACCTATAATTCACCCCTCCACTTT. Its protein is CASSPVGGHSGTYNSPLHF.

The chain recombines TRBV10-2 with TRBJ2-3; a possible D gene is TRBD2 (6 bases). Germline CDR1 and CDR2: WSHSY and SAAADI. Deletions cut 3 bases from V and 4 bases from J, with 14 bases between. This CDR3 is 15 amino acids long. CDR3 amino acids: CASSDLGRKADTQYF. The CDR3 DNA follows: TGCGCCAGCAGTGATTTGGGGAGGAAGGCAGATACGCAGTATTTT.

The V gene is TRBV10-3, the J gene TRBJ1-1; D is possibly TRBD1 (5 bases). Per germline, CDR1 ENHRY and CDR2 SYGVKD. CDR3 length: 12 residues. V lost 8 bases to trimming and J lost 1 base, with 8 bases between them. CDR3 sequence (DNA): TGTGCCATCGGGGGGGAGAACACTGAAGCTTTCTTT. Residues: CAIGGENTEAFF.

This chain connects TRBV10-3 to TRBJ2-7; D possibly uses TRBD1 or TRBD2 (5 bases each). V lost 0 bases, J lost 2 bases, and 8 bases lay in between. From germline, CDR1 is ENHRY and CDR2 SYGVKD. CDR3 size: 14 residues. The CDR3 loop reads CAISESRGAYEQYF. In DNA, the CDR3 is TGTGCCATCAGTGAGTCCCGAGGGGCCTACGAGCAGTACTTC.

CDR3 protein: CASSLDRSYNQPQHF. The CDR3 DNA sequence: TGTGCCAGCAGCTTAGACAGGAGCTACAATCAGCCCCAGCATTTT. The J gene is TRBJ1-5, the V gene TRBV7-2, with D possibly matching TRBD1 (5 bases). V was trimmed by 1 base and J by 3 bases, leaving 10 bases between them. The length of the CDR3 is 15 residues. In germline, CDR1 is SGHTA, CDR2 FQGNSA. Based on the CDR3 plus reference TRBV7-2 and TRBJ1-5, the full variable domain is GAGVSQSPSNKVTEKGKDVELRCDPISGHTALYWYRQSLGQGLEFLIYFQGNSAPDKSGLPSDRFSAERTGGSVSTLTIQRTQQEDSAVYLCASSLDRSYNQPQHFGDGTRLSIL.

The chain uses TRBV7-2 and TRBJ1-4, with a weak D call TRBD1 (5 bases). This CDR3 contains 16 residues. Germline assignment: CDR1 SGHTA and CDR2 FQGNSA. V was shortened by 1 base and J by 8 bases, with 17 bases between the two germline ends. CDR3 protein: CASSLDPGFLEEKLFF. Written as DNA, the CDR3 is TGTGCCAGCAGCTTAGACCCAGGGTTCTTAGAGGAAAAACTGTTTTTT.

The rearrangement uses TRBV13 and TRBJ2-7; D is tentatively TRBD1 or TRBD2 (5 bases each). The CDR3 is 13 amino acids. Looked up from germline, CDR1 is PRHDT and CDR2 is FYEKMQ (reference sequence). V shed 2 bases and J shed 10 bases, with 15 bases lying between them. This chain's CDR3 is CASSLMSTRGQYF. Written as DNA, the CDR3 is TGTGCCAGCAGCTTAATGTCTACTCGGGGCCAGTACTTC.

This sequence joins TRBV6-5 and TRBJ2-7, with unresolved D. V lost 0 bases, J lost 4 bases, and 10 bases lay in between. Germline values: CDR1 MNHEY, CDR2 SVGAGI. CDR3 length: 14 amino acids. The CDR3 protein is CASSYSTDGYEQYF. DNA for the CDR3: TGTGCCAGCAGTTACTCCACCGACGGGTACGAGCAGTACTTC.

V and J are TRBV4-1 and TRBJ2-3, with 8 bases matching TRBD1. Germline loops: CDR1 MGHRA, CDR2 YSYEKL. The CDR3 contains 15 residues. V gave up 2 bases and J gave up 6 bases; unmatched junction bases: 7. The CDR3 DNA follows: TGCGCCAGCAGCCAAACGGACAGGGAATTGGATACGCAGTATTTT. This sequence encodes CASSQTDRELDTQYF.

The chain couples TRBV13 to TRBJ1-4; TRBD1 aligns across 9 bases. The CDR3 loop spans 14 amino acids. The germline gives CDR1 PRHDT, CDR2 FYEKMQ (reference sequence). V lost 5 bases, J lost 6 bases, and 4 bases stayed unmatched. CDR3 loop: CASSQGQGDEKLFF. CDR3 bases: TGTGCCAGCAGCCAGGGACAGGGAGATGAAAAACTGTTTTTT.

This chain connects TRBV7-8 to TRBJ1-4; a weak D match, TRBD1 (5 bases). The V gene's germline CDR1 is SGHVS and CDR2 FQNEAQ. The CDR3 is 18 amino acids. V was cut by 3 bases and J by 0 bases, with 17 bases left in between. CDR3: CASSFNRWGLATNEKLFF. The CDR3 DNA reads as TGTGCCAGCAGCTTTAATCGGTGGGGACTGGCAACTAATGAAAAACTGTTTTTT.

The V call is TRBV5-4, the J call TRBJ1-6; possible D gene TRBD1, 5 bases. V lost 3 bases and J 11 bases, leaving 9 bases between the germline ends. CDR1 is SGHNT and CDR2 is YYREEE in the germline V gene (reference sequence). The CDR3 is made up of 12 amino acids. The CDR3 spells CASSSRGAPLHF. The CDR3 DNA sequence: TGTGCCAGCAGCTCCCGAGGGGCACCCCTCCACTTT.

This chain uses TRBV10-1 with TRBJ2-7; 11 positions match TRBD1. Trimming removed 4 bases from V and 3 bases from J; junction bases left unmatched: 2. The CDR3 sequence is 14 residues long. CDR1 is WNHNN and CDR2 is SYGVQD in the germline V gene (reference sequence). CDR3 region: CASSAGTGGYEQYF. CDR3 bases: TGCGCCAGCAGTGCCGGGACAGGGGGCTACGAGCAGTACTTC.

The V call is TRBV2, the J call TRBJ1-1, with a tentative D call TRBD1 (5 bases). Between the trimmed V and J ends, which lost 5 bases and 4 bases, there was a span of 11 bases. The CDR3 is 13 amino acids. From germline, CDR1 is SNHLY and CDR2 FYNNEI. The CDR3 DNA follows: TGTGCCAGCAGTTTCAGAAGGGGCACTGAAGCTTTCTTT. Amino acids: CASSFRRGTEAFF.

CDR3 bases: TGTGCCAGCAGCTTATACGGGAACAATAATTCACCCCTCCACTTT. It specifies CASSLYGNNNSPLHF. This chain connects TRBV7-3 to TRBJ1-6; D remains unclear. Germline CDR1 and CDR2: SGHTA and FQGTGA. The CDR3 runs 15 residues. The germline V and J ends were trimmed by 2 bases and 5 bases, with 10 bases remaining between them.

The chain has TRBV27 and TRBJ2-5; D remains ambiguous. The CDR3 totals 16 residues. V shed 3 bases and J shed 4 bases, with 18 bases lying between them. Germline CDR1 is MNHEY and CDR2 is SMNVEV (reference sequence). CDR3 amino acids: CASSFGQVPPRETQYF. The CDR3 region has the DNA TGTGCCAGCAGTTTTGGTCAGGTCCCTCCCAGAGAGACCCAGTACTTC.